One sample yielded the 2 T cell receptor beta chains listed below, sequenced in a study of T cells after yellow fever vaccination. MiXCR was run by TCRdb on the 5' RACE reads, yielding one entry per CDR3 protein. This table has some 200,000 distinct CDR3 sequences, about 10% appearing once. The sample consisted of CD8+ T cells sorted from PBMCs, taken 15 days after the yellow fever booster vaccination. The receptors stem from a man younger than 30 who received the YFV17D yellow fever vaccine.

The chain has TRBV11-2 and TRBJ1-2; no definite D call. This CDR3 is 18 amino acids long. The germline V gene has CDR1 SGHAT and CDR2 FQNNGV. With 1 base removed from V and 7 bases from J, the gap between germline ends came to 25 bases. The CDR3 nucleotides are TGTGCCAGCAGCTTAGTACCGGCCCCGCGTCTTTCGGTCGGTGGCTACACCTTC. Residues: CASSLVPAPRLSVGGYTF. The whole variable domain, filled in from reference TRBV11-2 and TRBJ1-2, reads EAGVAQSPRYKIIEKRQSVAFWCNPISGHATLYWYQQILGQGPKLLIQFQNNGVVDDSQLPKDRFSAERLKGVDSTLKIQPAKLEDSAVYLCASSLVPAPRLSVGGYTFGSGTRLTVV.

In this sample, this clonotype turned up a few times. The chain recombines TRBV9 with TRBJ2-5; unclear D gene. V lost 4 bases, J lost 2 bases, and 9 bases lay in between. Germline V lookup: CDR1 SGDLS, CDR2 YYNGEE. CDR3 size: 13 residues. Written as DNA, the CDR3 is TGTGCCAGCAGCCCCGGGCCTCAAGAGACCCAGTACTTC. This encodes CASSPGPQETQYF.